This is a list of T cell receptor beta chains from one sample in a study of human T cells and chemical hapten exposure. A single record per CDR3 protein comes from TCRdb applying MiXCR to the RACE reads. In the table there are around 95,000 distinct CDR3 sequences, 10% to 14% of which are singletons. The specimen was whole blood, collected in connection with sensitization to the hapten diphenylcyclopropenone (DPC). The receptor source for this set is a woman aged 55-75 years with alopecia areata. Some clones in this sample may be carry-over from other donors' samples. CDR3s include the opening cysteine and the closing phenylalanine or tryptophan. Fields, in order: V gene, clone size, J gene, D gene, CDR3 DNA, CDR3 protein. D genes are given only for firm matches. For some rows the clone size is stated as once, few or many, or as a class when expanded; others skip it.

TRBV19	NA	TRBJ2-5	NA	TGTGCCAGTAGTATGTCGCCGGAGACCCAGTACTTC	CASSMSPETQYF
TRBV20-1	many	TRBJ2-2	NA	TGCAGTGCTAGGAAGGGATACGGTGGGGAGCTGTTTTTT	CSARKGYGGELFF
TRBV12-3/TRBV12-4	many	TRBJ1-5	TRBD1	TGTGCCAGCAGTTTAGGACAGGGGGGGAGAAACAATCAGCCCCAGCATTTT	CASSLGQGGRNNQPQHF
TRBV5-5	many	TRBJ1-2	TRBD1	TGTGCCAGCAGCTTCAGACGACAGGGCCCCTATGGCTACACCTTC	CASSFRRQGPYGYTF
TRBV7-3	many	TRBJ2-7	NA	TGTGCCAGCAGCTTACTCGGGGCTTCCGAGCAGTACTTC	CASSLLGASEQYF
TRBV5-1	many	TRBJ1-6	NA	TGCGCCAGCAGCTCGGTTAATGGCAGGGATTCACCCCTCCACTTT	CASSSVNGRDSPLHF
TRBV6-5	NA	TRBJ1-4	NA	TGTGCCAGCAGGGGCAGCTCGAGGGAAAAACTGTTTTTT	CASRGSSREKLFF
TRBV29-1	NA	TRBJ2-1	NA	TGCAGCGGAATGGACGGAAACAATGAGCAGTTCTTC	CSGMDGNNEQFF
TRBV3-1	few	TRBJ2-3	TRBD2	TGTGCCAGCAGCCCTGGGGGGGGGATTGCTAGCACAGATACGCAGTATTTT	CASSPGGGIASTDTQYF
TRBV20-1	many	TRBJ2-5	NA	TGCAGTGCTAGTAATACGGCTTCACAAGAGACCCAGTACTTC	CSASNTASQETQYF
TRBV6-2/TRBV6-3	many	TRBJ2-7	TRBD2	TGTGCCACACGACTAGCGGGGAACTACGAGCAGTACTTC	CATRLAGNYEQYF
TRBV11-1	few	TRBJ2-5	NA	TGTGCCAGCAGCTCGGGACTGCAAGAGACCCAGTACTTC	CASSSGLQETQYF
TRBV6-2/TRBV6-3	few	TRBJ1-1	NA	TGTGCCAGCAGTTACCCCGGGACGGACACTGAAGCTTTCTTT	CASSYPGTDTEAFF
TRBV7-2	NA	TRBJ2-1	TRBD1	TGTGCCAGCAGCTCGACAGGGGGAAATGAGCAGTTCTTC	CASSSTGGNEQFF
TRBV9	many	TRBJ1-5	NA	TGTGCCAGCAGCGCGGGCCGAAGCAATCAGCCCCAGCATTTT	CASSAGRSNQPQHF
TRBV7-9	few	TRBJ2-5	NA	TGTGCCAGCAGCCACCTCGGCGGAGAAGAGACCCAGTACTTC	CASSHLGGEETQYF
TRBV4-1	many	TRBJ1-6	TRBD1	TGCGCCAGCAGCCAAGCCGGGACAGGGCCTAATTCACCCCTCCACTTT	CASSQAGTGPNSPLHF
TRBV4-1	NA	TRBJ2-3	TRBD2	TGCGCCAGCAGCCAAGAGCGAGTTGCGGGGGGAGATACGCAGTATTTT	CASSQERVAGGDTQYF
TRBV30	many	TRBJ1-4	NA	TGTGCCTGGAACCGACCCTACACAGGGCGGACTAATGAAAAACTGTTTTTT	CAWNRPYTGRTNEKLFF
TRBV5-5	many	TRBJ1-6	TRBD1	TGTGCCAGCAGCTTGGGTAGGGACAGGAATAATTCACCCCTCCACTTT	CASSLGRDRNNSPLHF
TRBV19	many	TRBJ1-5	TRBD1	TGTGCCAGTAGTGTCGGGACAGGGCGTGGACAGCCCCAGCATTTT	CASSVGTGRGQPQHF
TRBV5-8	NA	TRBJ2-7	NA	TGTGCCAGCAGCGCGTTCGGAGGATACGAGCAGTACTTC	CASSAFGGYEQYF
TRBV2	many	TRBJ2-5	TRBD2	TGTGCCAGCAGTGAAGGGGCGGGGGTAAGAGAGACCCAGTACTTC	CASSEGAGVRETQYF
TRBV3-1	many	TRBJ1-1	NA	TGTGCCAGCAGCCCCAGGACGGGGAACACTGAAGCTTTCTTT	CASSPRTGNTEAFF
TRBV5-1	many	TRBJ2-3	NA	TGCGCCAGCAGCTTGGCTGGCTCGAGCACAGATACGCAGTATTTT	CASSLAGSSTDTQYF
TRBV7-8	NA	TRBJ1-5	NA	TGTGCCAGCAGCTTCATCGGGGGGGGCAGCAATCAGCCCCAGCATTTT	CASSFIGGGSNQPQHF
TRBV7-6	few	TRBJ2-1	TRBD2	TGTGCCAGCAGCCCGATGGGGACTAGCGGGGGATACAATGAGCAGTTCTTC	CASSPMGTSGGYNEQFF
TRBV18	many	TRBJ2-1	TRBD1	TGTGCCAGCTCACCCGGACAGGGGTGGGGCAATGAGCAGTTCTTC	CASSPGQGWGNEQFF
TRBV4-1	many	TRBJ1-2	TRBD1	TGCGCCAGCAGCCAAGGGGCAGGGGGCTTTAACTATGGCTACACCTTC	CASSQGAGGFNYGYTF
TRBV7-9	few	TRBJ1-2	NA	TGTGCCAGCAGCTTAAAAGGAGGGCCCCGACACGGTCTGCATGGCTACACCTTC	CASSLKGGPRHGLHGYTF
TRBV7-9	few	TRBJ1-6	NA	TGTGCCAGCAGTTTGGGGGAGTCAAGGAATTCACCCCTCCACTTT	CASSLGESRNSPLHF
TRBV27	few	TRBJ2-3	TRBD1	TGTGCCAGCAGTTTATTCCGGGACAGGGGCACAGATACGCAGTATTTT	CASSLFRDRGTDTQYF
TRBV7-9	NA	TRBJ1-6	NA	TGTGCCAGCAGCTTAGTGGGAGGGGCGGATTCACCCCTCCACTTT	CASSLVGGADSPLHF
TRBV6-6	NA	TRBJ2-2	NA	TGTGCCAGCAGTTACTACACCGGGGAGCTGTTTTTT	CASSYYTGELFF
TRBV6-8	many	TRBJ2-1	NA	TGTGCCAGCAGCCCTCAAGGGAAGAGCTCCTACAATGAGCAGTTCTTC	CASSPQGKSSYNEQFF
TRBV20-1	many	TRBJ1-2	TRBD1	TGCAGTACTACGGAAGGGGGCGGACCCCCCTCTTATGGCTACACCTTC	CSTTEGGGPPSYGYTF
TRBV11-2	few	TRBJ2-5	TRBD2	TGTGCCAGCAGCTCCGGACTAGCGGGGGGACAAGAGACCCAGTACTTC	CASSSGLAGGQETQYF
TRBV7-8	NA	TRBJ1-2	NA	TGTGCCAGCAGCTTAGACGGGGAAGGTTATGGCTACACCTTC	CASSLDGEGYGYTF
TRBV29-1	few	TRBJ1-5	NA	TGCAGCGTTGGAGACGGAAATAGCAATCAGCCCCAGCATTTT	CSVGDGNSNQPQHF
TRBV5-1	many	TRBJ2-7	NA	TGCGCCAGCAGCTTGGCCGAGGGAATTGCATCCGAGCAGTACTTC	CASSLAEGIASEQYF
TRBV11-1	few	TRBJ1-2	TRBD1	TGTGCCAGCAGCTTACGGGACAGAGATTCCTATGGCTACACCTTC	CASSLRDRDSYGYTF
TRBV7-8	many	TRBJ1-1	NA	TGTGCCAGCAGCTTGGGGATGAACACTGAAGCTTTCTTT	CASSLGMNTEAFF
TRBV20-1	few	TRBJ2-4	TRBD2	TGCAGTGCTAGAGGGGCTAGCGGCGCCAAAAACATTCAGTACTTC	CSARGASGAKNIQYF
TRBV6-1	NA	TRBJ1-6	NA	TGTGCCAGCAGTGTCGGACCAAATAATTCACCCCTCCACTTT	CASSVGPNNSPLHF
TRBV20-1	NA	TRBJ2-3	NA	TGCAGCTTGGCTCCGGATACGCAGTATTTT	CSLAPDTQYF
TRBV3-1	many	TRBJ1-1	NA	TGTGCCAGCAGCCAAGGGGAGGTTGAAGCTTTCTTT	CASSQGEVEAFF
TRBV10-3	many	TRBJ2-5	NA	TGTGCCATCAGGCTTCAGGGACCCCAAGGACAGGAGACCCAGTACTTC	CAIRLQGPQGQETQYF
TRBV5-5	many	TRBJ1-1	TRBD1	TGTGCCAGCAGCCCAGGGGGACAGAGCACTGAAGCTTTCTTT	CASSPGGQSTEAFF
TRBV18	many	TRBJ2-3	TRBD2	TGTGCCAGCTCGCCCCCGGGACTAGTGACAGATACGCAGTATTTT	CASSPPGLVTDTQYF
TRBV5-1	many	TRBJ1-2	NA	TGCGCCAGCAGCTTGGGAGTTAGGGGGACAAGTTCGACTGGCTACACCTTC	CASSLGVRGTSSTGYTF